This T cell receptor beta chain was identified in a study of CXCR3-negative and CXCR3-positive naive CD8 T cells. Study details: Per-library TRB read counts averaged about 1.5 +/- 0.3 million, adding up to 130 million to 150 million in total.

The libraries of TRB cDNA were prepared using 5' RACE with UMI labels. From its re-call of the 5' RACE reads, TCRdb lists each CDR3 protein once, without DNA. This repertoire includes over 55,000 distinct CDR3 sequences. Concerning this clonotype: Its antigen is unidentified.

This CDR3 contains 15 residues. Germline assignment: CDR1 SQVTM and CDR2 ANQGSEA. Study results and caveats: In both naive subsets diversity was comparably high, whereas memory CD8+ cells showed much lower diversity. Similar TRBV-TRBJ usage was seen in naive cells (both CXCR3-negative and CXCR3-positive), but memory cells differed. Cryopreserved cells showed partially decreased CXCR3 expression, and most assays used fresh PBMCs.

This chain joins TRBV29-1 and TRBJ2-1; TCRdb indicates TRBD1, and absent DNA this call remains unverified. The source is a human donor in good health. Some clones in this sample may be carry-over from other donors' samples. Sample: memory CD8+ T cells from blood. The CDR3 region is CSVEPQGVPYNEQFF.